Below, 19 T cell receptor beta chains from the same sample are listed, as sequenced in a study of long-term antiretroviral therapy in people with HIV (dated by TCRdb to the early 2020s). The immunoSEQ hsTCRB v3.0 assay was used at survey level resolution for TRB variable region sequencing. TCRdb stores this immuneACCESS table with in-frame sequences only. Part of the clones is absent; in the studies checked, under half of the shortfall reflects unresolved V genes, and no reason is known for the rest. This sample has about 41,000 clones in its table, and about 94% of those were observed once. Under 2.5% of the sample goes to the ten largest clones. Sequenced here: unsorted PBMCs, sampled approximately 9.5 years after starting antiretroviral therapy. The source of these receptors is a man aged 25 to 40 with HIV.

The chain carries TRBV19 and TRBJ2-2; D could derive from TRBD1 or TRBD2 (6 bases each). Germline V lookup: CDR1 LNHDA, CDR2 SQIVND (reference sequence). The CDR3 has 17 amino acids. Trimming took 4 bases from V and 2 from J, leaving 17 bases between them. In DNA form, the CDR3 reads TGTGCCAGTAGTAAATACAGGGCTAGCGAAAACACCGGGGAGCTGTTTTTT. Translation: CASSKYRASENTGELFF.

This chain connects TRBV7-9 to TRBJ2-1, with D uncertain. Trimming removed 5 bases at V and 8 bases at J, with 10 bases between. The CDR3 covers 12 residues. Looked up from germline, CDR1 is SEHNR and CDR2 is FQNEAQ (reference sequence). CDR3 bases: TGTGCCAGCAGCAGAGCTAGGGATGAGCAGTTCTTC. This codes for CASSRARDEQFF.

V is TRBV5-4 and J is TRBJ2-1, with TRBD2 matching 8 bases. The CDR3 has 14 amino acids. The junction had 4 bases not matched to a gene; V was cut back by 1 base and J by 7 bases. Germline values: CDR1 SGHNT, CDR2 YYREEE (reference sequence). CDR3 sequence: CASSLRGGTNEQFF. In nucleotides, the CDR3 is TGTGCCAGCAGCTTGCGGGGGGGTACAAATGAGCAGTTCTTC.

The genes are TRBV4-2 and TRBJ2-7; 7 nucleotides agree with TRBD1. This CDR3 has 15 residues. Germline CDR1 LGHNA, CDR2 YNFKEQ. J gave up 2 bases and V 2 bases, and 6 bases lay outside the gene matches. CDR3 nucleotides: TGTGCCAGCAGCCAATCCGACAGGGATACCTACGAGCAGTACTTC. Translated: CASSQSDRDTYEQYF.

The chain links TRBV5-4 to TRBJ2-2; no clear D. The V end was cut by 0 bases, the J end by 6 bases, with 3 bases between. The CDR3 sequence is 12 residues long. Germline loops: CDR1 SGHNT, CDR2 YYREEE (reference sequence). CDR3 sequence reads: CASSLVAGELFF. As DNA, the CDR3 is TGTGCCAGCAGCTTGGTTGCCGGGGAGCTGTTTTTT.

The table lists this clone with a count of one. The chain employs TRBV28 and TRBJ1-6, with 9 bases identical to TRBD1. With V trimmed by 10 bases and J by 8 bases, 9 bases remained unmatched. The CDR3 runs to 14 residues. CDR1 and CDR2 (germline): MDHEN, SYDVKM. CDR3 DNA: TGTGCCACCACGCCGGGACAGGGTCATTCACCCCTCCACTTT. Translating it yields CATTPGQGHSPLHF.

V and J are TRBV5-6 and TRBJ1-6; perhaps TRBD1 as D (5 bases). V was trimmed by 5 bases and J by 6 bases, leaving 21 bases between them. Germline V gene lookup returns CDR1 SGHDT and CDR2 YYEEEE. There are 17 residues in the CDR3. Written as DNA, the CDR3 is TGTGCCAGCAGGAATTCTAGGTTACTGACAGCTAATTCACCCCTCCACTTT. Translation gives CASRNSRLLTANSPLHF.

This clone was observed once. The chain couples TRBV27 to TRBJ1-1; D remains unclear. The CDR3 is 16 residues long. V dropped 6 bases and J dropped 3 bases, with 20 bases sitting between them. Germline loops: CDR1 MNHEY, CDR2 SMNVEV (reference sequence). The chain's CDR3 is CASRLRVMGGDTEAFF. The CDR3 region has the DNA TGTGCCAGCAGGCTAAGGGTAATGGGTGGGGACACTGAAGCTTTCTTT.

CDR3 coding DNA: TGTGCCAGCAGTGACGGGACAACTAATGAAAAACTGTTTTTT. Amino acids: CASSDGTTNEKLFF. The rearrangement uses TRBV6-1 and TRBJ1-4; D not certain. The CDR3 sequence is 14 residues long. Germline lookup yields CDR1 MNHNS and CDR2 SASEGT. V was cut by 3 bases and J by 0 bases, with 5 bases left in between.

The V gene is TRBV5-1, the J gene TRBJ2-1; 8 nucleotides line up with TRBD2. The germline V gene encodes CDR1 SGHRS and CDR2 YFSETQ. V shed 2 bases and J 10 bases; nucleotides not matched to a gene: 8. The CDR3 is 14 amino acids. The CDR3 coding sequence is TGCGCCAGCAGCTTTAATAGCGGGGTGGGGGAGCAGTTCTTC. This encodes CASSFNSGVGEQFF.

The rearrangement uses TRBV11-2 and TRBJ2-4; possible D gene TRBD1, 5 bases. In germline, CDR1 is SGHAT, CDR2 FQNNGV. Between the trimmed V and J ends, which lost 4 bases and 0 bases, there was a span of 13 bases. This CDR3 region has 16 residues. Written as DNA, the CDR3 is TGTGCCAGCAGCTCGGACACCTTAATAGCCAAAAACATTCAGTACTTC. Amino acids: CASSSDTLIAKNIQYF.

This clone occurred once. This chain joins TRBV30 and TRBJ1-1; tentative D call: TRBD1 (5 bases). The V gene's germline CDR1 is GTSNPN and CDR2 SVGIG (reference sequence). Trimming cost V 5 bases and J 3 bases, with 10 bases left between them. This CDR3 has 12 amino acids. Here the CDR3 DNA reads TGTGCCTGGGGCCAGGGCTACACTGAAGCTTTCTTT. This translates into CAWGQGYTEAFF.

The CDR3 reads CASCGLGAGETQYF. CDR3 coding DNA: TGTGCCAGCTGTGGACTAGGTGCCGGGGAGACCCAGTACTTC. The gene calls are TRBV6-1 and TRBJ2-5; the match to TRBD2 covers 7 bases. Unmatched junction bases numbered 11, after V lost 8 bases and J lost 5 bases. This CDR3 region has 14 residues. The V gene's germline CDR1 is MNHNS and CDR2 SASEGT.

J is TRBJ1-2 and V is TRBV6-5; TRBD1 agrees at 9 bases. Germline V gives CDR1 MNHEY, CDR2 SVGAGI. Losses at the gene ends were 2 bases for V and 5 bases for J; bases not matched to a gene: 6. The CDR3 runs 15 residues. CDR3 amino acids: CASSYGTGRWYGYTF. The CDR3 DNA follows: TGTGCCAGCAGTTACGGGACAGGGAGATGGTATGGCTACACCTTC.

V and J are TRBV6-6 and TRBJ1-2; D is undetermined. Deletions cut 0 bases from V and 4 bases from J, with 12 bases between. The CDR3 extends over 15 amino acids. Germline CDR1 and CDR2: MNHNY and SVGAGI (reference sequence). The CDR3, as DNA: TGTGCCAGCAGTTACTCCGAAGGAATTGGCTATGGCTACACCTTC. Translated, it gives CASSYSEGIGYGYTF.

This sequence joins TRBV28 and TRBJ2-6; D not certain. The CDR3 has 13 residues. Germline CDR1 reads MDHEN; CDR2 reads SYDVKM. V lost 6 bases and J lost 0, with 3 bases in between. CDR3: CASSDSGANVLTF. Here the CDR3 DNA reads TGTGCCAGCAGCGACTCTGGGGCCAACGTCCTGACTTTC.

The chain carries TRBV5-1 and TRBJ2-1; maybe TRBD2 (5 bases). V lost 0 bases and J 8 bases, leaving 12 bases between the germline ends. This CDR3 contains 14 residues. The germline V gene has CDR1 SGHRS and CDR2 YFSETQ. The CDR3 nucleotides are TGCGCCAGCAGCTTGGCTGACTATGAAGATGAGCAGTTCTTC. Protein product: CASSLADYEDEQFF.

Notes on this clone: This sample includes further DNA sequences coding for the same CDR3. The rearrangement links TRBV4-1 to TRBJ1-1; D is undetermined. The CDR3 consists of 18 residues. Trimming took 0 bases from V and 0 from J, leaving 17 bases between them. Germline V gene lookup returns CDR1 MGHRA and CDR2 YSYEKL. The CDR3 is CASSQDMPPRLVNTEAFF. CDR3 sequence (DNA): TGCGCCAGCAGCCAAGATATGCCCCCGCGGTTGGTGAACACTGAAGCTTTCTTT.

The chain recombines TRBV5-1 with TRBJ2-2, with D tentatively TRBD1 or TRBD2 (6 bases each). This CDR3 is built from 15 residues. Trimming removed 7 bases from V and 3 bases from J, with 16 bases in between. Germline V gene sequence: CDR1 SGHRS, CDR2 YFSETQ. The CDR3 DNA reads as TGCGCCAGCTTCCCCTCGGGGGCCCACACCGGGGAGCTGTTTTTT. Its translation is CASFPSGAHTGELFF.